The subject of this entry is one T cell receptor (beta chain). This entry belongs to a study of blood T cell repertoires in COVID-19. In the study overall: Whether acute or convalescent, the COVID-19 samples came from the United States, Italy and Spain. T cells, B-cell-depleted T cells, or PBMCs supplied cDNA or gDNA.

The germline V and J ends were trimmed by 0 bases and 5 bases, with 11 bases remaining between them. This CDR3 spans 14 amino acids. The germline V gene has CDR1 GTSNPN and CDR2 SVGIG (reference sequence). Per the original data handling: Cell counts per sample came from amplifying reference gene primers. Measured with immunoSEQ multiplex PCR; TCRdb has only the in-frame clones, and not every one. V and J calls and clone size are copied from that table; D and trimming were computed from the DNA. The data contain around 200,000 clones, 70% to 90% of them singletons. This clonotype was sampled from a man aged 40-50 years with active or convalescent COVID-19. The genes are TRBV30 and TRBJ1-5, with unresolved D. Sequenced material: peripheral blood. CDR3 residues: CAWSVPGTHQPQHF. CDR3 nucleotide sequence: TGTGCCTGGAGTGTACCAGGAACGCATCAGCCCCAGCATTTT.